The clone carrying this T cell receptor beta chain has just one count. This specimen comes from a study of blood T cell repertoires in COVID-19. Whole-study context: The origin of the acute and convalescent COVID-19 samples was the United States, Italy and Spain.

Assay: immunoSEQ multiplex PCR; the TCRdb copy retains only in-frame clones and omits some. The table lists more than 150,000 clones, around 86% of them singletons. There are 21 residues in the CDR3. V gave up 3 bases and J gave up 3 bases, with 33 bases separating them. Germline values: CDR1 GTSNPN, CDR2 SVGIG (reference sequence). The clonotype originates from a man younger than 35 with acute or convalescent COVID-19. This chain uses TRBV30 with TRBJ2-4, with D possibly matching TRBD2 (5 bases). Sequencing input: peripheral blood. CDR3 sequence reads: CAWSKDKPLNTRELVKNIQYF. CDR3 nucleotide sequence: TGTGCCTGGAGCAAGGATAAACCTCTGAACACGAGGGAGTTAGTCAAAAACATTCAGTACTTC.